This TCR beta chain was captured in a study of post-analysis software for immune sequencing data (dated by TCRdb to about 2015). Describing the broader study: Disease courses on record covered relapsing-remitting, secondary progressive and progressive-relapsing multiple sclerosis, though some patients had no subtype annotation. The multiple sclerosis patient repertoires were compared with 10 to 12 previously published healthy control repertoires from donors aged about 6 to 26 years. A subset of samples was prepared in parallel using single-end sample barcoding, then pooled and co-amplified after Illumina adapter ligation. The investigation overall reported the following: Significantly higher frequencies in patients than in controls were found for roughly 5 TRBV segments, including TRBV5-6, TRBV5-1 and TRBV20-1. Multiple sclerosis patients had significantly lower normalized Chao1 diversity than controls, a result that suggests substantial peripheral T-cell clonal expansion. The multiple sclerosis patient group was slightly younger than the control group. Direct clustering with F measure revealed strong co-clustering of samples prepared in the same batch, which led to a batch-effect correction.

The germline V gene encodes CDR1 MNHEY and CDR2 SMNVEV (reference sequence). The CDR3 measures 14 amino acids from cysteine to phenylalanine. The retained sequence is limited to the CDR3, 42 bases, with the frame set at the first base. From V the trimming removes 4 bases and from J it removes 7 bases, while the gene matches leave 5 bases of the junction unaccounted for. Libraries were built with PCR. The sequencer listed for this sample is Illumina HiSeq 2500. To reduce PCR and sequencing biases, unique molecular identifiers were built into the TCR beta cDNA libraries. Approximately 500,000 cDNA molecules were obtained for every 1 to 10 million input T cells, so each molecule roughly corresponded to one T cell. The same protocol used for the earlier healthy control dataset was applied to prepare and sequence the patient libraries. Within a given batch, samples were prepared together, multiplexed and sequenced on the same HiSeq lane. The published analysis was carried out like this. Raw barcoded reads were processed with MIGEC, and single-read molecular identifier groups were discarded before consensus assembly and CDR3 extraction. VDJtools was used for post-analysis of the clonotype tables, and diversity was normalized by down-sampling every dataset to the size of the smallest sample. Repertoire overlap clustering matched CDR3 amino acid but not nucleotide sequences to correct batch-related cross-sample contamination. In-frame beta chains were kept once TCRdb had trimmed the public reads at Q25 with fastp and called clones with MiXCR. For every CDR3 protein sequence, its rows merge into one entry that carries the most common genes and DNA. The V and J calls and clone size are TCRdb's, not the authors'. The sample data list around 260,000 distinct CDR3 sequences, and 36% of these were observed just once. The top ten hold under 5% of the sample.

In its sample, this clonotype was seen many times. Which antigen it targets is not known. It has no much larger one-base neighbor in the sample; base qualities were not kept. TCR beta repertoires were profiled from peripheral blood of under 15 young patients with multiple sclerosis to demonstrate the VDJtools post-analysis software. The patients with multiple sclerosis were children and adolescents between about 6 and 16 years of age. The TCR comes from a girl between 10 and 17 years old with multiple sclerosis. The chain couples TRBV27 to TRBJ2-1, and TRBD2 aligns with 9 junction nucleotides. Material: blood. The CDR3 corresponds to CASSSRTSDNEQFF. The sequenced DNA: TGTGCCAGCAGTTCCCGGACTAGCGATAATGAGCAGTTCTTC.